The T cell receptor (beta chain) under discussion was sequenced for a study of monozygotic twins with inflammatory bowel disease. Study results and caveats: Patient-specific immunosuppressive treatments may have made repertoires more variable. There was no support for any single strong signal or clonotype associated with IBD.

The quantity of total RNA per TCR library was approximately 3.5 ug. TCRdb reanalyzed the 5' RACE reads and collapses them to one entry per CDR3 protein, without DNA. This table holds some 150,000 distinct CDR3 sequences. Staff drew a roughly 2.5 ml blood sample from each donor. With respect to this clonotype: Antigen specificity is unknown.

The CDR3 runs to 19 residues. The germline V gene encodes CDR1 SGHRS and CDR2 YFSETQ. The chain has TRBV5-1 and TRBJ2-7; without DNA, the TCRdb call of TRBD1 cannot be checked. The source is a human donor with ulcerative colitis or Crohn's disease, or a healthy co-twin of an affected twin (not recorded which). Sequences were obtained from blood. CDR3 sequence reads: CASSLAAQGISGRKDEQYF.